This TCR beta chain appears in the sequencing data of a study of blood T cell repertoires in COVID-19. In the study overall: Whether acute or convalescent, the COVID-19 samples came from the United States, Italy and Spain.

This CDR3 contains 14 residues. In germline, CDR1 is KGHSH, CDR2 LQKENI. Deletions cut 6 bases from V and 6 bases from J, with 14 bases between. Living in about two dozen US areas, the participants were between roughly 18 and 90 years of age. Participants were placed into cohorts based on the clinical history they reported. Donors of Cohort 3 who recovered were those that had two negative PCRs, clearance, or symptom resolution. Assay: immunoSEQ multiplex PCR; the TCRdb copy retains only in-frame clones and omits some. The sample comprises some 400,000 clones, more than 80% of which are singletons, and 0.95% to 1.3% rests with the top ten.

This chain links TRBV18 with TRBJ2-2; D possibly corresponds to TRBD2 (6 bases). The TCR sequence derives from a young man who had recovered from COVID-19. Material for sequencing was PBMCs or T cells enriched from blood (not recorded which). The CDR3 nucleotides are TGTGCCAGCTCCCCGGGCGGAGGGGCCGGGGAGCTGTTTTTT. The encoded protein is CASSPGGGAGELFF. The complete variable domain, with remaining parts taken from reference TRBV18 and TRBJ2-2, reads NAGVMQNPRHLVRRRGQEARLRCSPMKGHSHVYWYRQLPEEGLKFMVYLQKENIIDESGMPKERFSAEFPKEGPSILRIQQVVRGDSAAYFCASSPGGGAGELFFGEGSRLTVL.